The source of this T cell receptor beta chain is a study of OX40 agonist ivuxolimab in advanced cancers. For the study at large: A history of anti-PD-1, anti-PD-L1 or anti-CTLA-4 therapy was acceptable, and 40% had some.

Some clones are missing from TCRdb's copy, which holds only in-frame ones; the method was immunoSEQ multiplex PCR. The table shows 80,000 to 85,000 clones, with about 86% occurring only once. V lost 5 bases, J lost 4 bases, and 17 bases lay in between. The CDR3 is 15 residues long. The V gene's germline CDR1 is SGHVS and CDR2 FQNEAQ. This chain uses TRBV7-8 with TRBJ2-5; a weak D match, TRBD2 (6 bases). The specimen comprised CD4+ or CD8+ T cells sorted from blood, sampled in a trial of the OX40 agonist ivuxolimab. The sequence was obtained from an adult with an advanced solid tumor such as melanoma, head and neck, liver or kidney cancer. The DNA for the CDR3 is TGTGCCAGCAGCCCCTTGGGGGGAGTTCGAGAGACCCAGTACTTC. Translated: CASSPLGGVRETQYF.